One sample yielded the 23 T cell receptor beta chains listed below, sequenced in a study of blood T cell repertoires in COVID-19. The protocol was immunoSEQ multiplex PCR, while the TCRdb copy is restricted to in-frame clones and leaves out a portion. In the table there are around 150,000 clones, about four fifths of which are singletons. The source material was peripheral blood. The source is a man between 65 and 85 years old with acute or convalescent COVID-19.

The rearrangement uses TRBV28 and TRBJ2-1, with 9 positions matching TRBD1. CDR3 length equals 16 residues. The germline V gene has CDR1 MDHEN and CDR2 SYDVKM. J lost 8 bases, V lost 5 bases, and 13 bases had no gene match. DNA of the CDR3: TGTGCCAGCAGTCCACCGGGACAGGGTTTAGGGTATGAGCAGTTCTTC. It yields the protein CASSPPGQGLGYEQFF.

The chain is built from TRBV9 and TRBJ1-2; TRBD1 is a possible D gene (5 bases). The CDR3 runs to 13 residues. Germline-derived CDR1 and CDR2 are SGDLS and YYNGEE. V was cut by 3 bases and J by 2 bases, with 8 bases left in between. CDR3 region: CASSATGNYGYTF. In DNA form, the CDR3 reads TGTGCCAGCAGCGCCACAGGCAACTATGGCTACACCTTC.

The chain uses TRBV28 and TRBJ1-5; the D is unclear. This CDR3 is 14 amino acids long. CDR1 MDHEN and CDR2 SYDVKM come from the germline V gene. V was shortened by 8 bases and J by 3 bases, with 14 bases between the two germline ends. For the CDR3, the DNA is TGTGCCAGCTCCCCAACAGTGGACAATCAGCCCCAGCATTTT. Its protein is CASSPTVDNQPQHF.

V is TRBV29-1 and J is TRBJ2-3; TRBD2 matches at 8 bases. Germline values: CDR1 SQVTM, CDR2 ANQGSEA. V gave up 2 bases and J gave up 0 bases; unmatched junction bases: 10. The CDR3 consists of 17 residues. The CDR3 sequence: CSVERAGARSSTDTQYF. The CDR3 DNA reads TGCAGCGTTGAAAGAGCGGGGGCTCGATCTAGCACAGATACGCAGTATTTT.

The chain is built from TRBV19 and TRBJ1-4; TRBD1 matches at 12 bases. J gave up 6 bases and V 7 bases, and 12 bases lay outside the gene matches. The CDR3 spans 17 residues. Germline V lookup: CDR1 LNHDA, CDR2 SQIVND (reference sequence). This CDR3 is CASTAPGQGADDEKLFF. The CDR3 DNA reads as TGTGCCAGTACCGCGCCGGGACAGGGGGCGGACGATGAAAAACTGTTTTTT.

The CDR3 sequence: CATSDSSGGFYEQYF. The CDR3 nucleotides are TGTGCCACCAGTGATTCCTCCGGCGGATTCTACGAGCAGTACTTC. This rearrangement joins TRBV24-1 to TRBJ2-7; D not resolved. V lost 2 bases and J 3 bases, leaving 13 bases between the germline ends. CDR1 is KGHDR and CDR2 is SFDVKD in the germline V gene. The CDR3 runs to 15 residues.

The chain couples TRBV5-1 to TRBJ2-1; D perhaps matches TRBD2 (5 bases). This CDR3 spans 14 amino acids. The V and J ends lost 5 bases and 6 bases respectively, with 15 bases between them. Germline-derived CDR1 and CDR2 are SGHRS and YFSETQ. The CDR3 DNA reads as TGCGCCAGCAGTCGACTGACTAACCCCAATGAGCAGTTCTTC. This codes for CASSRLTNPNEQFF. The variable domain in full, completed from reference TRBV5-1 and TRBJ2-1, reads KAGVTQTPRYLIKTRGQQVTLSCSPISGHRSVSWYQQTPGQGLQFLFEYFSETQRNKGNFPGRFSGRQFSNSRSEMNVSTLELGDSALYLCASSRLTNPNEQFFGPGTRLTVL.

This clone was seen just once. V usage is TRBV7-8 and J usage is TRBJ1-4; 9 nucleotides agree with TRBD1. The CDR3 loop spans 20 amino acids. The V segment lost 2 bases and the J segment 0 bases; nucleotides outside the gene matches: 13. Germline values: CDR1 SGHVS, CDR2 FQNEAQ. The CDR3 DNA reads as TGTGCCAGCAGCTTAACCACAGGGGGCCTATACCAATCAACTAATGAAAAACTGTTTTTT. It specifies CASSLTTGGLYQSTNEKLFF.

The chain couples TRBV19 to TRBJ2-1, with 7 bases lining up with TRBD1. The CDR3 sequence is 15 residues long. Looked up from germline, CDR1 is LNHDA and CDR2 is SQIVND (reference sequence). J lost 7 bases, V lost 4 bases, and 10 bases had no gene match. CDR3 region: CASSTQRQGGNEQFF. The CDR3 DNA follows: TGTGCCAGTAGTACCCAGAGACAGGGCGGAAATGAGCAGTTCTTC.

The genes are TRBV27 and TRBJ2-2; TRBD1 agrees at 8 bases. Germline V gene lookup returns CDR1 MNHEY and CDR2 SMNVEV (reference sequence). Trimming took 0 bases from V and 5 from J; bases not matched to a gene: 14. This CDR3 is 19 amino acids long. CDR3 residues: CASSLSPGQGVGKTGELFF. DNA for the CDR3: TGTGCCAGCAGTTTATCCCCAGGACAGGGCGTGGGAAAAACCGGGGAGCTGTTTTTT.

The table lists this clone with a count of one. The chain has TRBV7-8 and TRBJ1-5, with 9 bases identical to TRBD1. CDR1 is SGHVS and CDR2 is FQNEAQ in the germline V gene. The CDR3 has 15 amino acids. The V and J ends lost 1 base and 3 bases, in that order; junction bases with no gene match: 1. CDR3 amino acids: CASSLGDRVNQPQHF. CDR3 coding DNA: TGTGCCAGCAGCTTAGGGGACAGGGTCAATCAGCCCCAGCATTTT.

The chain uses TRBV19 and TRBJ1-2, with TRBD1 matching over 7 bases. This CDR3 has 14 amino acids. CDR1 is LNHDA, CDR2 SQIVND, per germline (reference sequence). Trimming cost V 4 bases and J 7 bases; bases outside gene matches: 9. CDR3 nucleotide sequence: TGTGCCAGTAGTACGGGACAGCCCGCCCTTGGCTACACCTTC. Amino acids: CASSTGQPALGYTF.

This clone was picked up one time. The rearrangement links TRBV10-3 to TRBJ1-5; 10 nucleotides line up with TRBD1. CDR3 length equals 16 residues. Trimming cost V 2 bases and J 7 bases; bases outside gene matches: 8. Per the germline V gene, CDR1 is ENHRY and CDR2 is SYGVKD. The CDR3 DNA follows: TGTGCCATCAGTGAGGGCACTGACAGGGGGCGGCAGCCCCAGCATTTT. Its protein product is CAISEGTDRGRQPQHF.

The count of this clone is one. This rearrangement joins TRBV28 to TRBJ2-3; 9 nucleotides agree with TRBD2. The CDR3 consists of 14 residues. The J segment lost 4 bases and the V segment lost 6 bases, leaving 5 bases of the junction unmatched. Germline CDR1 reads MDHEN; CDR2 reads SYDVKM. CDR3 bases: TGTGCCAGCAGCGGACTAGCGCGGGCAGATACGCAGTATTTT. Translating gives CASSGLARADTQYF.

This clone has a handful of counts. The V gene is TRBV2, the J gene TRBJ1-4; TRBD1 matches 7 bases. Germline V gene sequence: CDR1 SNHLY, CDR2 FYNNEI. The CDR3 is 15 residues long. V shed 6 bases and J 2 bases; nucleotides not matched to a gene: 6. DNA for the CDR3: TGTGCCAGCAGCACGACGACAGGGACTAATGAAAAACTGTTTTTT. Translation gives CASSTTTGTNEKLFF.

The rearrangement links TRBV28 to TRBJ1-4, with D maybe TRBD1 (5 bases). The CDR3 sequence is 14 residues long. V lost 7 bases, J lost 6 bases, and 15 bases lay in between. CDR1 is MDHEN and CDR2 is SYDVKM in the germline V gene. The CDR3 region is CASTAQERDEKLFF. The CDR3 nucleotides are TGTGCCAGCACCGCACAGGAAAGGGATGAAAAACTGTTTTTT.

The gene calls are TRBV27 and TRBJ1-2, with a tentative D call TRBD1 (6 bases). Trimming removed 4 bases from V and 4 bases from J, with 13 bases in between. Germline CDR1 and CDR2: MNHEY and SMNVEV (reference sequence). The CDR3 consists of 14 residues. The CDR3 nucleotides are TGTGCCAGCAGTTCCAGACAGGCCGTCTATGGCTACACCTTC. It encodes CASSSRQAVYGYTF.

The V call is TRBV10-3, the J call TRBJ1-5, with no clear D. This CDR3 is built from 13 residues. Trimming shortened V by 5 bases and J by 7 bases, and 12 bases separated the two germline ends. Germline V gene lookup returns CDR1 ENHRY and CDR2 SYGVKD. The CDR3 spells CAISLGLEQPQHF. In DNA form, the CDR3 reads TGTGCCATCAGTCTCGGGTTAGAACAGCCCCAGCATTTT.

V is TRBV19 and J is TRBJ2-1, with 7 positions matching TRBD2. CDR3 size: 17 residues. Unmatched junction bases numbered 11, after V lost 0 bases and J lost 6 bases. Looked up from germline, CDR1 is LNHDA and CDR2 is SQIVND (reference sequence). The CDR3 nucleotides are TGTGCCAGTAGTATAGATCGTGGGGGAGGGCCTCCCAATGAGCAGTTCTTC. Its protein product is CASSIDRGGGPPNEQFF.

About this clone: A read error may produce the germline difference seen at one junction end. V and J are TRBV6-1 and TRBJ2-1; 9 bases align to TRBD2. Germline V gene lookup returns CDR1 MNHNS and CDR2 SASEGT. This CDR3 is built from 15 residues. Here the CDR3 reads CASSEAGGDDNEQFF. The CDR3 DNA sequence: TGTGCCAGCAGCGAAGCGGGAGGTGACGACAATGAGCAGTTCTTC.

This clone showed up just a few times. The rearrangement uses TRBV2 and TRBJ1-3; D is possibly TRBD1 (6 bases). CDR3 length: 15 residues. The V gene lost 6 bases and the J gene lost 0 bases, with 12 bases spanning the gap. Germline lookup yields CDR1 SNHLY and CDR2 FYNNEI. The CDR3 reads CASSPDSYSGNTIYF. CDR3 bases: TGTGCCAGCAGCCCGGACAGCTACTCTGGAAACACCATATATTTT.

CDR3 bases: TGTGCCAGCAGCCTCACTACCTCCCGTGAAGCTTTCTTT. It codes for CASSLTTSREAFF. The rearrangement joins TRBV5-4 to TRBJ1-1; no firm D call. CDR3 length: 13 residues. Trimming took 4 bases from V and 7 from J, leaving 14 bases between them. The germline CDR1 and CDR2 sequences are SGHNT and YYREEE (reference sequence).

The V and J genes are TRBV27 and TRBJ2-3, with TRBD2 as a possible D gene (6 bases). Germline V gene sequence: CDR1 MNHEY, CDR2 SMNVEV (reference sequence). This CDR3 contains 18 residues. V lost 6 bases and J lost 3, with 25 bases in between. The CDR3 loop is CASSLSAPRGSRTDTQYF. The CDR3 DNA reads as TGTGCCAGCAGCCTATCGGCCCCCCGGGGGAGTCGGACAGATACGCAGTATTTT.